These 3 T cell receptor beta chains came from one sample sequenced in a study of control samples from healthy donors and cancer patients. Libraries were prepared by immunoSEQ multiplex PCR; TCRdb keeps only in-frame clonotypes and omits some of them. The profile shows about 85,000 clones, roughly 91% of them singletons. Specimen: blood. These receptors were obtained from a man aged 50 to 59 in good health.

The V and J genes are TRBV6-2 or TRBV6-3 and TRBJ2-5; 7 bases match TRBD2. The V and J ends lost 6 bases and 2 bases, in that order; junction bases with no gene match: 18. The CDR3 consists of 18 residues. CDR1 and CDR2 (germline): MNHEY, SVGEGT. CDR3 in DNA: TGTGCCAGCAGCTCTCCCAAACGGGGGGTAGCGGTTCAAGAGACCCAGTACTTC. Translating gives CASSSPKRGVAVQETQYF.

By proportion, this clone is medium-sized. This sequence joins TRBV6-2 or TRBV6-3 and TRBJ2-3; 11 positions match TRBD2. With V trimmed by 4 bases and J by 1 base, 4 bases remained unmatched. This CDR3 has 16 amino acids. The V gene's germline CDR1 is MNHEY and CDR2 SVGEGT. In DNA, the CDR3 is TGTGCCAGCAGTTCTATAGCGGGGGGGGGCACAGATACGCAGTATTTT. Protein product: CASSSIAGGGTDTQYF.

The chain's CDR3 is CASSLPTNSYNEQFF. For the CDR3, the DNA is TGTGCCAGCAGCTTACCCACCAACTCCTACAATGAGCAGTTCTTC. The gene calls are TRBV5-6 and TRBJ2-1; D is unresolved. Germline lookup yields CDR1 SGHDT and CDR2 YYEEEE. The ends were cut back, 2 bases at V and 0 bases at J, with 9 bases in the middle. This CDR3 is 15 amino acids long.